This TCR beta chain was observed in a study of tumor-infiltrating lymphocytes in primary liver carcinoma. From unsorted bulk tissue weighing about 20-32 mg, DNA and RNA were co-extracted. The length of the CDR3 is 16 residues. Germline V gene data show CDR1 as MDHEN and CDR2 as SYDVKM. V shed 5 bases and J 7 bases; nucleotides not matched to a gene: 14. TCR beta cDNA was prepared out of approximately 500 ng total RNA by means of a constant-region primer. ARM-PCR was slightly modified, and three nested multiplex PCR rounds with it gave rise to the TCR beta libraries. The two initial PCR rounds, roughly 10 cycles each, used TRBV1-TRBV30 forward and C-beta reverse primers. In TCRdb, the multiplex PCR reads were re-called with MiXCR into one record per CDR3 protein. The repertoire has 100,000 or so distinct CDR3 sequences, more than 60% of them found once; the top ten carry 9.5% to 10%.

Sequencing was carried out using liver tumor tissue from sampling region 5. Regarding subset: tumor region T5, tumor centre. The sequence derives from a woman aged 60-75 years with primary liver carcinoma and hepatitis B virus infection. The chain uses TRBV28 and TRBJ2-3; TRBD2 agrees at 8 bases. CDR3 nucleotide sequence: TGTGCCAGCAGTCCCCGAGGAGCGGGAGACCCGTATACGCAGTATTTT. Protein sequence: CASSPRGAGDPYTQYF.